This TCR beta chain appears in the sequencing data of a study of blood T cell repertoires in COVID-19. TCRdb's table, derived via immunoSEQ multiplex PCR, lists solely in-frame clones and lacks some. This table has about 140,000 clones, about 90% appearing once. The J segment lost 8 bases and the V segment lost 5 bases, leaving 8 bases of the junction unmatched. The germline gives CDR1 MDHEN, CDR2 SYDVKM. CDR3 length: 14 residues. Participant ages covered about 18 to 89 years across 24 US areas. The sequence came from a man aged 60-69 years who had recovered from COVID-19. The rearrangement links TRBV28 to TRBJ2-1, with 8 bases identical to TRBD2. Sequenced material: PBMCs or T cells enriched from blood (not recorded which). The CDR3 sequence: CASSERVAGHEQFF. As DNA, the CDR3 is TGTGCCAGCAGTGAAAGGGTAGCGGGGCATGAGCAGTTCTTC.